Shown below are 5 T cell receptor beta chains from a single sample sequenced in a study of sequential checkpoint blockade in melanoma. Described treatment: randomized to nivolumab then ipilimumab (arm A) or the reverse (arm B). Assay used: immunoSEQ multiplex PCR; TCRdb lists only in-frame clones, some missing. The sample records 14,000 or so clones, over 60% being singletons. The specimen comprised CD8+ T cells sorted from blood (inferred from file names), sampled from a patient given nivolumab and ipilimumab in sequence. These receptors originate from a human donor with melanoma.

The chain recombines TRBV6-5 with TRBJ2-7, with TRBD1 identical over 10 bases. CDR3 length: 15 amino acids. The ends lost 0 bases at V and 3 bases at J; junction bases unmatched: 2. Looked up from germline, CDR1 is MNHEY and CDR2 is SVGAGI. The CDR3 DNA follows: TGTGCCAGCAGTTACTCGGACAGGGGGGGCTACGAGCAGTACTTC. This codes for CASSYSDRGGYEQYF.

V gene TRBV2 combines with J gene TRBJ1-2; D unresolved. Trimming left V 9 bases short and J 4 bases short, with 15 bases between. This CDR3 spans 13 amino acids. CDR1 and CDR2 from the germline V gene are SNHLY and FYNNEI. This chain's CDR3 is CARLTRSGYGYTF. Written as DNA, the CDR3 is TGTGCCAGGTTGACGAGGTCGGGCTATGGCTACACCTTC.

This sequence joins TRBV10-2 and TRBJ2-7; D uncertain. Germline V gives CDR1 WSHSY, CDR2 SAAADI. The CDR3 has 16 residues. V was cut by 0 bases and J by 5 bases, with 17 bases left in between. The CDR3 nucleotides are TGCGCCAGCAGTGAGTCGGCGTCAGCCCTACGGGACGAGCAGTACTTC. Its protein is CASSESASALRDEQYF.

CDR3 sequence reads: CASSLLPSGTYEQYF. The CDR3, as DNA: TGCGCCAGCAGCTTGTTACCTAGCGGGACCTACGAGCAGTACTTC. The rearrangement uses TRBV5-1 and TRBJ2-5, with 9 bases identical to TRBD2. The tail of the sequence fits TRBJ2-7 better, so the J call may be wrong. Germline CDR1 reads SGHRS; CDR2 reads YFSETQ. The CDR3 spans 15 residues.

The CDR3 DNA reads TGTGCCTGGCGAGGGGACAGGGACTCATCGTCCCAGTACTTC. It translates to CAWRGDRDSSSQYF. The chain has TRBV30 and TRBJ2-5, with 9 bases identical to TRBD1. The junction had 13 bases not matched to a gene; V was cut back by 5 bases and J by 9 bases. Looked up from germline, CDR1 is GTSNPN and CDR2 is SVGIG (reference sequence). The CDR3 totals 14 residues.